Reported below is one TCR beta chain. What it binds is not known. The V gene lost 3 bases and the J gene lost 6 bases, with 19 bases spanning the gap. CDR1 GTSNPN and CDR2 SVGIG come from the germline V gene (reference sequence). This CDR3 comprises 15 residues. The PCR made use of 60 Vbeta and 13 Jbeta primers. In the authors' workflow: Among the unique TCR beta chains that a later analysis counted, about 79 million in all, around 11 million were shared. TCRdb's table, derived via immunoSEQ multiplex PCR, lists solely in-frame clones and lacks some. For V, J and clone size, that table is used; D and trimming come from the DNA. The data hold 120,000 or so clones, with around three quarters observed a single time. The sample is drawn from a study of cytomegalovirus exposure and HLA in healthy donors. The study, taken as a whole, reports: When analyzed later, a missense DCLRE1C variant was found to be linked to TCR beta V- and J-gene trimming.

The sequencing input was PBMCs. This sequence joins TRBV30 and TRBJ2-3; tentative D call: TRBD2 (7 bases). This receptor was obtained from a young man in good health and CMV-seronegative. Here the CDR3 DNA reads TGTGCCTGGAGCGGACACGGGGGGCGCGTGGATACGCAGTATTTT. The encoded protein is CAWSGHGGRVDTQYF.